This is a list of T cell receptor beta chains from one sample in a study of identical twins. TCRdb itself ran the 5' RACE reads through MiXCR, one entry per CDR3 protein. The repertoire holds about 530,000 distinct CDR3 sequences, with nearly 15% as singletons. This same sample was also taken into another study, of yellow fever vaccine responses in identical twins.

Input material: CD4+ T cells sorted from blood. All receptors come from a woman aged 18 to 35 in good health. The CDR3 runs from the conserved cysteine through the conserved F or W. Each record gives: D gene, V gene, clone size, J gene, CDR3 DNA, CDR3 protein. A D gene is named only where the DNA matches it firmly. Not every row has a clone size; where given, it reads once, few, many or a size class.

TRBD2,TRBV12-3/TRBV12-4,many,TRBJ2-3,TGTGCCAGCAAAACGGGACTAAGGCACACAGATACGCAGTATTTT,CASKTGLRHTDTQYF
.,TRBV10-3,many,TRBJ1-1,TGTGCCATCAGTGACGGCGGTGGTACTGAAGCTTTCTTT,CAISDGGGTEAFF
TRBD2,TRBV20-1,.,TRBJ2-5,TGCAGTGCTAGAGATAAGCCCAGCGGGGTTATTTACGCGGAGACCCAGTACTTC,CSARDKPSGVIYAETQYF
TRBD2,TRBV5-1,few,TRBJ2-1,TGCGCCAGCAGCTCGGGACTACGTAACAATGAGCAGTTCTTC,CASSSGLRNNEQFF
TRBD1,TRBV20-1,once,TRBJ2-1,TGCAGTGCTGGGGACAGGGAGTACTACAATGAGCAGTTCTTC,CSAGDREYYNEQFF
TRBD2,TRBV18,.,TRBJ2-1,TGTGCCAGCTCACCAAAATTTAGCGGGGGGTCAACATACAATGAGCAGTTCTTC,CASSPKFSGGSTYNEQFF
.,TRBV7-6,few,TRBJ2-3,TGTGCCAGCAGCTTAGGGCCCTTCCTCACAGATACGCAGTATTTT,CASSLGPFLTDTQYF
.,TRBV6-4,.,TRBJ1-5,TGTGCCAGTCCCGAGGGGCTGCAGCCCCAGCATTTT,CASPEGLQPQHF
TRBD1,TRBV14,.,TRBJ2-2,TGTGCCAGCAGCTCAGGCCTGGACAGGGTAGCGGGGGAGCTGTTTTTT,CASSSGLDRVAGELFF
.,TRBV29-1,.,TRBJ1-2,TGCAGCGTTATGCGCGTATGGGGCTACACCTTC,CSVMRVWGYTF
.,TRBV24-1,.,TRBJ2-1,TGTGCCTCCGGAGGCAGTTACAATGAGCAGTTCTTC,CASGGSYNEQFF
TRBD1,TRBV6-1,.,TRBJ2-7,TGTGCCAGCAGAAACCGGGACAGGGGCTCCTACGAGCAGTACTTC,CASRNRDRGSYEQYF
TRBD1,TRBV10-3,.,TRBJ1-2,TGTGCCTCAAATTCCGGGACAGGCTCTGGCTACACCTTC,CASNSGTGSGYTF
TRBD2,TRBV5-1,many,TRBJ2-1,TGCGCCAGCAGCCCCCTCTCGGGAGGGGACAATGAGCAGTTCTTC,CASSPLSGGDNEQFF
.,TRBV10-3,.,TRBJ2-2,TGTGCCATCAGTGAGTATCAGGCCGCGAACACCGGGGAGCTGTTTTTT,CAISEYQAANTGELFF
TRBD2,TRBV12-3/TRBV12-4,few,TRBJ2-3,TGTGCCAGCAGTCTCGGACTAGCGGGAGGGCATTTGAGCACAGATACGCAGTATTTT,CASSLGLAGGHLSTDTQYF
.,TRBV12-3/TRBV12-4,few,TRBJ1-3,TGTGCCAGCAGTCCCGTGGACATCCTCTTCTCTGGAAACACCATATATTTT,CASSPVDILFSGNTIYF
TRBD2,TRBV2,few,TRBJ2-7,TGTGCCAGCAGCACCGAGGGACTAGCGGGAGGAAGGAACGAGCAGTACTTC,CASSTEGLAGGRNEQYF
TRBD1,TRBV20-1,few,TRBJ2-1,TGCAGTGCTAGAACCGTCGCCGGGACAGGGGTTTCTTACAATGAGCAGTTCTTC,CSARTVAGTGVSYNEQFF
TRBD2,TRBV4-1,.,TRBJ2-1,TGCGCCAGCAGCCACCCCCTGGGACTAGCGGGGGCCTCTTCCTACAATGAGCAGTTCTTC,CASSHPLGLAGASSYNEQFF
TRBD2,TRBV10-2,.,TRBJ2-1,TGCGCCAGCATCTCGACTAGCTCCGAGAGGGGTGAGCAGTTCTTC,CASISTSSERGEQFF
.,TRBV2,.,TRBJ2-2,TGTGCCAGCAGTGAAGTTGCGGCCCCATATATCACCGGGGAGCTGTTTTTT,CASSEVAAPYITGELFF
TRBD1,TRBV5-6,.,TRBJ1-5,TGTGCCAGCAGCTTGGGACAGGGTAGCAAGCCCCAGCATTTT,CASSLGQGSKPQHF
.,TRBV11-2,few,TRBJ2-1,TGTGCCAGCAGCTTAGTTACCAAATACAATGAGCAGTTCTTC,CASSLVTKYNEQFF
.,TRBV12-3/TRBV12-4,few,TRBJ2-2,TGTGCCAGCAGTCCTACAGGGCTGGGAACCGGGGAGCTGTTTTTT,CASSPTGLGTGELFF
.,TRBV20-1,.,TRBJ2-1,TGCAGTGCTTGGAAGACCAATGAGCAGTTCTTC,CSAWKTNEQFF
TRBD2,TRBV4-2,few,TRBJ2-5,TGTGCCAGCAGCCAAGTACTAGCGGGAGGGCCTGGGCAAGAGACCCAGTACTTC,CASSQVLAGGPGQETQYF
TRBD1,TRBV6-2/TRBV6-3,.,TRBJ2-7,TGTGCCAGCAGTCTGGGCAGGGGGCTCAGGTACGAGCAGTACTTC,CASSLGRGLRYEQYF
.,TRBV3-1,.,TRBJ2-3,TGTGCCAGCAGCCCCCCAGATACAGATACGCAGTATTTT,CASSPPDTDTQYF
TRBD1,TRBV6-1,.,TRBJ1-1,TGTGCCAGCACCCTGACAGGGGTCGCCAATGAAGCTTTCTTT,CASTLTGVANEAFF
.,TRBV28,few,TRBJ2-6,TGTGCCAGCAGCTTAGTCGGGGCCAACGTCCTGACTTTC,CASSLVGANVLTF
TRBD1,TRBV20-1,few,TRBJ2-2,TGCAGTGCTCCAAAACAGGGGGCCACCGGGGAGCTGTTTTTT,CSAPKQGATGELFF
.,TRBV6-1,few,TRBJ2-1,TGTGCCAGCAGTGAATTAGGTGAGCAGTTCTTC,CASSELGEQFF
TRBD1,TRBV29-1,.,TRBJ2-1,TGCAGCGTCGAAGACAGGGGTAAAGTGGATGAGCAGTTCTTC,CSVEDRGKVDEQFF
TRBD1,TRBV5-1,many,TRBJ1-2,TGCGCCAGCAGCTCACAGGGGGGCCAAGGATATGGCTACACCTTC,CASSSQGGQGYGYTF
TRBD1,TRBV10-3,few,TRBJ2-1,TGTGCCATCAGGGGGGGACAGGGGGCACCTAGCTCCTACAATGAGCAGTTCTTC,CAIRGGQGAPSSYNEQFF
TRBD2,TRBV10-3,few,TRBJ2-1,TGTGCCATCAGTGTTGGAGGACTAGCTTTCTTAAATGAGCAGTTCTTC,CAISVGGLAFLNEQFF
TRBD1,TRBV19,.,TRBJ1-1,TGTGCCAGTAGTCGGGACAGGCTTGCAACTTTCTTT,CASSRDRLATFF
TRBD2,TRBV27,.,TRBJ2-5,TGTGCCAGCGGTTCCCTCTCGACTAGCGGGGCGAGGAAGACCCAGTACTTC,CASGSLSTSGARKTQYF
TRBD1,TRBV5-1,.,TRBJ2-5,TGCGCCAGCAGCGTGACAGGGCCAGAGACCCAGTACTTC,CASSVTGPETQYF
TRBD1,TRBV2,.,TRBJ2-5,TGTGCCAGCAGTGGACGGACAGGGATGGAGACCCAGTACTTC,CASSGRTGMETQYF
.,TRBV7-8,.,TRBJ2-1,TGTGCCAGCAGCGTCACTAGGTTGGGTGTTGAGCAGTTCTTC,CASSVTRLGVEQFF
.,TRBV5-5,.,TRBJ2-2,TGTGCCAGCAGCTTGGTAGTCACAGGGATGATGATGTTTTTT,CASSLVVTGMMMFF
TRBD2,TRBV27,.,TRBJ2-1,TGTGCCAGCAGTTTAAGGGGGACTAGCGGGAGGGATGAGCAGTTCTTC,CASSLRGTSGRDEQFF
.,TRBV7-2,many,TRBJ2-7,TGTGCCAGCAGCTCTTGGACGGGACCCTACGAGCAGTACTTC,CASSSWTGPYEQYF
TRBD1,TRBV20-1,few,TRBJ1-1,TGCAGTGCTAGCGTTCAGGGGGGTCTAAACACTGAAGCTTTCTTT,CSASVQGGLNTEAFF
.,TRBV20-1,many,TRBJ2-2,TGCAGTGCTAGAGATAACCGGCCCGGGGAGCTGTTTTTT,CSARDNRPGELFF
TRBD1,TRBV29-1,.,TRBJ2-3,TGCAGCGCTTTAGACAGGGGGCGACCGATCACAGATACGCAGTATTTT,CSALDRGRPITDTQYF
TRBD2,TRBV20-1,few,TRBJ2-1,TGCAGTGCAGGGACTACCTACAATGAGCAGTTCTTC,CSAGTTYNEQFF
TRBD2,TRBV5-4,few,TRBJ2-1,TGTGCCAGCAGCTTGGTGTCTAGCGGGGGCTCCTACAATGAGCAGTTCTTC,CASSLVSSGGSYNEQFF